This T cell receptor (beta chain) was documented in a study of blood T cell repertoires in COVID-19. Study as a whole: The samples span acute and convalescent COVID-19 from the United States, Italy and Spain. PBMCs, B-cell-depleted T cells, or T cells provided the cDNA or gDNA that made up the material.

Germline V lookup: CDR1 MGHDK, CDR2 SYGVNS. This CDR3 spans 16 amino acids. Trimming removed 5 bases from V and 5 bases from J; junction bases left unmatched: 9. Original processing notes: Amplified reference gene primers provided the basis for estimating nucleated cell counts. TCRdb's copy holds only in-frame clones and misses some; the assay was immunoSEQ multiplex PCR. From that table come the V and J calls and clone size; the DNA was used to work out D and trimming. The repertoire has around 240,000 clones, 82% of them found once; the top ten carry 1.5% to 2%. This TCR derives from an elderly woman with acute or convalescent COVID-19. The V and J genes are TRBV25-1 and TRBJ2-2; TRBD1 matches at 9 bases. The specimen sequenced was peripheral blood. The CDR3 nucleotides are TGTGCCAGCAGTCCTGAGACGGGACAGGGAACCGGGGAGCTGTTTTTT. Translated, it gives CASSPETGQGTGELFF.